Listed here are 26 T cell receptor beta chains from one sample, sequenced in a study of shared clonotypes between healthy human individuals. The table came from immunoSEQ multiplex PCR; TCRdb's copy has only in-frame clones and leaves some out. The table records about 2 million clones, less than 95% of them present only once. Naive CD8 populations comprised CD45RO-negative cells positively selected for CCR7, excluding terminally differentiated effector memory CD45RA+ cells. The sequenced material came from naive CD8+ T cells sorted from blood. Receptors were obtained from a young man in good health.

This chain uses TRBV7-9 with TRBJ1-1; no clear D. The CDR3 length is 12 residues. Germline V lookup: CDR1 SEHNR, CDR2 FQNEAQ (reference sequence). V lost 7 bases, J lost 5 bases, and 11 bases lay in between. For the CDR3, the DNA is TGTGCCAGCACCCTATCCGGGACTGAAGCTTTCTTT. It is translated as CASTLSGTEAFF.

J is TRBJ2-1 and V is TRBV27, with 10 nucleotides matching TRBD2. The germline V gene encodes CDR1 MNHEY and CDR2 SMNVEV (reference sequence). CDR3 size: 14 residues. V was pared by 3 bases and J by 7 bases, with 3 bases of the junction left unmatched. CDR3 DNA sequence: TGTGCCAGCAGTTTTACGACTAGCGGGAATGAGCAGTTCTTC. This codes for CASSFTTSGNEQFF.

The chain employs TRBV6-5 and TRBJ2-7; D unclear. V lost 6 bases and J lost 0, with 9 bases in between. The CDR3 is 13 residues long. Germline V gives CDR1 MNHEY, CDR2 SVGAGI. The CDR3 region is CASSVGASYEQYF. The CDR3 DNA sequence: TGTGCCAGCAGCGTAGGTGCCTCCTACGAGCAGTACTTC.

The rearrangement links TRBV6-5 to TRBJ1-2; D not resolved. V gave up 6 bases and J gave up 2 bases, with 16 bases separating them. The germline gives CDR1 MNHEY, CDR2 SVGAGI. The CDR3 is made up of 15 amino acids. The CDR3: CASSSQNQPNYGYTF. As DNA, the CDR3 is TGTGCCAGCAGCTCACAGAACCAACCGAACTATGGCTACACCTTC.

V usage is TRBV4-1 and J usage is TRBJ1-1, with D hard to call. The V end was cut by 3 bases, the J end by 4 bases, with 9 bases between. This CDR3 has 13 residues. Germline CDR1 reads MGHRA; CDR2 reads YSYEKL. CDR3 sequence (DNA): TGCGCCAGCAGCCATTCGGTGTCCACTGAAGCTTTCTTT. This gives the protein CASSHSVSTEAFF.

The chain uses TRBV16 and TRBJ1-5; D is perhaps TRBD1 (6 bases). CDR1 is KGHSY, CDR2 FQNENV, per germline. CDR3 length: 16 amino acids. The V and J ends lost 0 bases and 3 bases respectively, with 12 bases between them. CDR3 sequence reads: CASSQSSGGHNQPQHF. CDR3 DNA: TGTGCCAGCAGCCAATCCTCGGGGGGGCACAATCAGCCCCAGCATTTT.

CDR3 sequence: CASSLGSAPKLFF. The CDR3 DNA follows: TGTGCCAGCAGCTTGGGGAGCGCGCCAAAACTGTTTTTT. This rearrangement joins TRBV5-6 to TRBJ1-4, with no clear D. Trimming took off 0 bases at V and 10 bases at J, with 10 bases between the two ends. The CDR3 is made up of 13 amino acids. Germline CDR1 and CDR2: SGHDT and YYEEEE.

The rearrangement links TRBV9 to TRBJ2-7; 8 bases align to TRBD1. V trimming: 4 bases; J trimming: 6 bases; junction bases outside the gene matches: 3. In germline, CDR1 is SGDLS, CDR2 YYNGEE. CDR3 size: 12 residues. CDR3 nucleotides: TGTGCCAGCAGCCAGACAGGGGTCGAGCAGTACTTC. This gives the protein CASSQTGVEQYF.

The chain carries TRBV29-1 and TRBJ1-5; 8 nucleotides align to TRBD1. The germline V gene encodes CDR1 SQVTM and CDR2 ANQGSEA. Unmatched junction bases numbered 8, after V lost 0 bases and J lost 7 bases. The CDR3 length is 15 residues. The CDR3 region is CSVEESGGAGQPQHF. CDR3 DNA: TGCAGCGTTGAAGAGTCAGGGGGCGCAGGACAGCCCCAGCATTTT.

This clone was seen only once. The chain combines TRBV5-5 with TRBJ2-3; the D is unclear. Germline CDR1 is SGHKS and CDR2 is YYEKEE (reference sequence). V lost 0 bases and J 4 bases, leaving 9 bases between the germline ends. The CDR3 has 14 amino acids. CDR3 coding DNA: TGTGCCAGCAGCTTGGCCAATTTGGCAGATACGCAGTATTTT. Its protein is CASSLANLADTQYF.

The chain carries TRBV11-3 and TRBJ2-1; no clear D gene. V was clipped by 3 bases and J by 3 bases, with 6 bases between them. The CDR3 is 13 amino acids. The germline V gene encodes CDR1 SGHNT and CDR2 YENEEA. DNA for the CDR3: TGTGCCAGCAGCTTTACGATCTACAATGAGCAGTTCTTC. It is translated as CASSFTIYNEQFF.

The J gene is TRBJ1-1, the V gene TRBV29-1; possible D gene TRBD1, 5 bases. There are 11 residues in the CDR3. Germline CDR1 and CDR2: SQVTM and ANQGSEA. The chain's CDR3 is CAARGLSEAFF. CDR3 DNA sequence: TGCGCCGCACGGGGCCTTAGTGAAGCTTTCTTT. The variable domain in full, with the rest retrieved from reference TRBV29-1 and TRBJ1-1, is SAVISQKPSRDICQRGTSLTIQCQVDSQVTMMFWYRQQPGQSLTLIATANQGSEATYESGFVIDKFPISRPNLTFSTLTVSNMSPEDSSIYLCAARGLSEAFFGQGTRLTVV.

The chain carries TRBV6-4 and TRBJ2-7; 8 bases are a match to TRBD1. The CDR3 is 14 amino acids. Looked up from germline, CDR1 is MRHNA and CDR2 is SNTAGT. V dropped 0 bases and J dropped 3; count of bases not matched to a gene: 1. This CDR3 is CASSDSTGVYEQYF. The CDR3 DNA reads as TGTGCCAGCAGTGACTCGACAGGGGTCTACGAGCAGTACTTC.

V and J are TRBV2 and TRBJ2-7; 9 bases agree with TRBD1. The length of the CDR3 is 15 residues. Trimming removed 4 bases from V and 3 bases from J; junction bases left unmatched: 7. Germline V gene lookup returns CDR1 SNHLY and CDR2 FYNNEI. The DNA for the CDR3 is TGTGCCAGCAGTGGGACAGGGGCAGGCCACTACGAGCAGTACTTC. Protein: CASSGTGAGHYEQYF.

The chain links TRBV6-6 to TRBJ2-7, with D perhaps TRBD1 (6 bases). V lost 6 bases to trimming and J lost 2 bases, with 20 bases between them. This CDR3 is 16 amino acids long. Germline CDR1 reads MNHNY; CDR2 reads SVGAGI (reference sequence). The CDR3 DNA reads TGTGCCAGCAGCCCACGGGACACGGGGCTTACCTACGAGCAGTACTTC. It translates to CASSPRDTGLTYEQYF.

The rearrangement uses TRBV7-9 and TRBJ1-2; D gene unclear. The CDR3 runs 15 residues. Germline V lookup: CDR1 SEHNR, CDR2 FQNEAQ (reference sequence). V was shortened by 1 base and J by 0 bases, with 9 bases between the two germline ends. CDR3 region: CASSLGGRTNYGYTF. The CDR3 DNA sequence: TGTGCCAGCAGCTTAGGTGGCAGAACTAACTATGGCTACACCTTC.

V is TRBV28 and J is TRBJ2-7; 7 nucleotides line up with TRBD1. V lost 6 bases, J lost 5 bases, and 13 bases stayed unmatched. The V gene's germline CDR1 is MDHEN and CDR2 SYDVKM. The CDR3 covers 15 residues. In DNA, the CDR3 is TGTGCCAGCAGCCTTCCGGGGACAGAGGAAAACGAGCAGTACTTC. Protein: CASSLPGTEENEQYF.

The chain uses TRBV6-5 and TRBJ2-2; D is unresolved. Trimming removed 4 bases at V and 2 bases at J, with 5 bases between. CDR3 length: 13 amino acids. In germline, CDR1 is MNHEY, CDR2 SVGAGI. CDR3 nucleotides: TGTGCCAGCAGTTGGCTAAACACCGGGGAGCTGTTTTTT. Encoded protein: CASSWLNTGELFF.

The V gene is TRBV7-3, the J gene TRBJ2-3; 8 positions agree with TRBD1. Germline V gene data show CDR1 as SGHTA and CDR2 as FQGTGA. The CDR3 covers 16 residues. J lost 1 base, V lost 4 bases, and 7 bases had no gene match. DNA of the CDR3: TGTGCCAGCAGCTCGTCGGACAGGGTTGGCACAGATACGCAGTATTTT. Protein: CASSSSDRVGTDTQYF.

This clone was recorded once. This same CDR3 is encoded by further DNA sequences in the sample. This chain links TRBV9 with TRBJ1-1; 7 positions match TRBD1. Germline CDR1 reads SGDLS; CDR2 reads YYNGEE. V trimming: 0 bases; J trimming: 4 bases; junction bases outside the gene matches: 3. The CDR3 loop spans 14 amino acids. The CDR3 DNA reads as TGTGCCAGCAGCGTAGTAGGGGGCGGCACTGAAGCTTTCTTT. Translation gives CASSVVGGGTEAFF.

V gene TRBV18 combines with J gene TRBJ1-5; perhaps TRBD1 as D (5 bases). The CDR3 loop spans 12 amino acids. The germline CDR1 and CDR2 sequences are KGHSH and LQKENI. Deletions cut 6 bases from V and 7 bases from J, with 10 bases between. The DNA for the CDR3 is TGTGCCAGCTCGCTCCAGGGACAGCCCCAGCATTTT. This gives the protein CASSLQGQPQHF.

The V gene is TRBV29-1, the J gene TRBJ2-1; 10 positions match TRBD2. V was pared by 3 bases and J by 4 bases, with 3 bases of the junction left unmatched. CDR3 length equals 14 residues. CDR1 and CDR2 (germline): SQVTM, ANQGSEA. CDR3 in amino acids: CSVDEREGYNEQFF. CDR3 nucleotide sequence: TGCAGCGTTGACGAGCGGGAGGGATACAATGAGCAGTTCTTC.

The chain joins TRBV18 to TRBJ2-2; D unresolved. In germline, CDR1 is KGHSH, CDR2 LQKENI. Trimming left V 4 bases short and J 5 bases short, with 14 bases between. The CDR3 contains 15 residues. CDR3 DNA: TGTGCCAGCTCACTTCCGGGCCAGGTTACCGGGGAGCTGTTTTTT. It specifies CASSLPGQVTGELFF.

The genes are TRBV9 and TRBJ1-1, with a weak D call TRBD1 (5 bases). V was trimmed by 3 bases and J by 4 bases, leaving 19 bases between them. CDR1 is SGDLS and CDR2 is YYNGEE in the germline V gene. The CDR3 covers 16 residues. CDR3: CASSGDPGLPRTEAFF. The CDR3 nucleotides read TGTGCCAGCAGCGGAGACCCGGGACTCCCCCGCACTGAAGCTTTCTTT.

The J gene is TRBJ1-3, the V gene TRBV13; TRBD1 is a possible D gene (6 bases). With 5 bases removed from V and 4 bases from J, the gap between germline ends came to 6 bases. Germline V lookup: CDR1 PRHDT, CDR2 FYEKMQ (reference sequence). This CDR3 has 12 amino acids. The CDR3 is CASSQGGNTIYF. CDR3 DNA sequence: TGTGCCAGCAGCCAGGGGGGAAACACCATATATTTT.

J is TRBJ2-4 and V is TRBV4-3, with 8 bases fitting TRBD1. CDR3 size: 13 residues. Germline V gene lookup returns CDR1 LGHNA and CDR2 YSLEER. Germline trimming cut 1 base from V and 9 bases from J; bases unmatched to any gene: 2. Written as DNA, the CDR3 is TGCGCCAGCAGCCAAGCCAGGGGGCCCATTCAGTACTTC. Amino acids: CASSQARGPIQYF.